This entry concerns a single TCR beta chain. The CDR3 covers 16 residues. Per germline, CDR1 MNHEY and CDR2 SVGEGT. These data are taken from a study of T cells expressing NK-cell markers. TCRdb reprocessed the 5' RACE reads, with one entry per CDR3 protein and no DNA. This sample contains a few hundred thousand distinct CDR3 sequences. The TCR sequence derives from a man younger than 35 in good health. Material: blood T cells: a sorted CD56 or NKG2C T cell subset, CD4+ or CD8+ T cells, or bulk PBMC T cells (not recorded which). This rearrangement joins TRBV6-2 or TRBV6-3 to TRBJ2-3; the TCRdb call, TRBD2, lacks DNA for checking. CDR3 sequence reads: CASSYETSGSRDTQYF.